This is a list of T cell receptor beta chains from one sample in a study of cytomegalovirus exposure and HLA in healthy donors. TCRdb's copy holds only in-frame clones and misses some; the assay was immunoSEQ multiplex PCR. The repertoire holds about 130,000 clones, with 74% as singletons. The sequenced material came from PBMCs. Every receptor here comes from a woman aged 45-65 years in good health and CMV-seropositive. Both conserved end residues are part of each CDR3.

TRBV7-2	TRBJ1-2	CASGQDRGFYGYTF
TRBV5-4	TRBJ1-1	CASSIRDSEAEAFF
TRBV4-2	TRBJ2-5	CASSQRGLQETQYF
TRBV6-5	TRBJ1-1	CASRDGYYTEAFF
TRBV5-1	TRBJ2-3	CASSLLTSGRNTQYF
TRBV29-1	TRBJ2-5	CSVSTGGNQETQYF
TRBV5-4	TRBJ1-3	CASSDRGLALNTIYF
TRBV10-3	TRBJ1-4	CAISRQLPNEKLFF
TRBV7-9	TRBJ1-2	CASSLGLRTDVTNYGYTF
TRBV19	TRBJ2-1	CASSGAGVEQFF
TRBV9	TRBJ2-5	CASSELTGLGETQYF
TRBV11-3	TRBJ1-3	CASSWGGMEGNTIYF
TRBV7-8	TRBJ1-1	CASSEQGGNTEAFF
TRBV9	TRBJ2-2	CASSPRTGSTGELFF
TRBV2	TRBJ1-3	CASSATGYAGNTIYF
TRBV7-6	TRBJ2-1	CASSSGGIEQFF
TRBV5-1	TRBJ2-2	CASSDQAGNTGELFF
TRBV10-3	TRBJ1-2	CAISEGGDRDWGLYGYTF
TRBV19	TRBJ1-3	CASSKQGAGNTIYF
TRBV7-6	TRBJ2-5	CASTLGGAGGNQETQYF
TRBV19	TRBJ1-5	CASSSSATSLFNQPQHF
TRBV5-6	TRBJ1-6	CASSSRGGVGNSPLHF
TRBV4-2	TRBJ2-3	CASSQDRVRGGSLDTQYF
TRBV5-1	TRBJ2-5	CASSDGGGEETQYF
TRBV27	TRBJ2-2	CASSSAGELFF
TRBV19	TRBJ1-5	CASSWQADQPQHF
TRBV28	TRBJ1-1	CASSSPPGQGSSEAFF
TRBV6-5	TRBJ1-1	CASSRAGGNSEAFF
TRBV6-5	TRBJ2-7	CASTGGTGVSYEQYF
TRBV9	TRBJ1-3	CASSVVTGGMSSGNTIYF
TRBV7-2	TRBJ2-5	CASSSGGRETQYF
TRBV7-2	TRBJ2-7	CASSLDTGGGREQYF
TRBV2	TRBJ1-6	CASTPSSYNSPLHF
TRBV11-2	TRBJ1-1	CASSSLVGRYTEAFF
TRBV7-2	TRBJ2-7	CASSPGDRVSYEQYF
TRBV19	TRBJ2-7	CASSMGGFGEQYF
TRBV5-1	TRBJ2-1	CASSSDSNEQFF
TRBV18	TRBJ1-1	CASTGAGNTEAFF
TRBV7-2	TRBJ1-6	CASSLGSPYNSPLHF
TRBV7-7	TRBJ2-7	CASSSTGSYEQYF
TRBV11-2	TRBJ2-5	CASSLLRTQYF
TRBV5-1	TRBJ2-5	CASSLEGVVETQYF
TRBV27	TRBJ1-2	CASSLASSGGGYTF
TRBV18	TRBJ2-1	CASSDRQGWGTEQFF
TRBV5-1	TRBJ2-1	CASSPFSGGLYEQFF
TRBV20-1	TRBJ2-5	CSADRQETQYF
TRBV4-3	TRBJ2-3	CASSQDSEFTDTQYF
TRBV4-1	TRBJ2-5	CASSLAGSGGARETQYF
TRBV13	TRBJ1-5	CASSARHTPEQPQHF
TRBV5-1	TRBJ1-2	CASSLDEDYYGYTF
TRBV6-5	TRBJ2-1	CASSPQGYNEQFF